This TCR beta chain derives from a study of early T cells in non-severe SARS-CoV-2 infection. Study details: The chains were unpaired, and the sequenced material was bulk RNA from unsorted whole blood.

CDR1 is SEHNR and CDR2 is FQNEAQ in the germline V gene (reference sequence). Deletions cut 7 bases from V and 1 base from J, with 7 bases between. The CDR3 totals 12 residues. Individually, cDNA molecules had unique molecular identifiers attached to them. TCRdb analysed the 5' RACE reads with MiXCR anew, one entry per CDR3 protein. Among tens of thousands of distinct CDR3 sequences listed, approximately 13% were seen once. This clonotype was picked up many times. This chain uses TRBV7-9 with TRBJ1-1; D unclear. The specimen sequenced was whole blood. The sequence derives from an adult who was a healthcare worker with PCR-confirmed SARS-CoV-2 infection or an uninfected control (not recorded which). The CDR3 loop reads CASNARNTEAFF. The CDR3 DNA is TGTGCCAGCAATGCCAGGAACACTGAAGCTTTCTTT.